The next 25 T cell receptor beta chains were all read from a single sample in a study of CD8 T cells in ankylosing spondylitis. Notes on the study in general: Seemingly characteristic of ankylosing spondylitis blood was a TCR beta motif consisting of 7 or 8 highly homologous variants.

Each CDR3 protein is one row after TCRdb ran MiXCR on the 5' RACE reads. The sample holds 500,000 or so distinct CDR3 sequences, approximately 5% seen once. Antigens for these TCRs are unknown. Sequencing used blood, either unsorted or a sorted T cell fraction (not recorded which). These TCRs come from a male donor with ankylosing spondylitis.

This clonotype has at least ten counts. The gene calls are TRBV20-1 and TRBJ1-1; possibly TRBD1 for D (5 bases). CDR3 length equals 12 residues. The ends were cut back, 5 bases at V and 5 bases at J, with 12 bases in the middle. Per germline, CDR1 DFQATT and CDR2 SNEGSKA (reference sequence). DNA for the CDR3: TGCAGTGCTGCAGGGAGATGGACTGAAGCTTTCTTT. Translating it yields CSAAGRWTEAFF.

This clonotype was recorded at least ten times. The chain joins TRBV7-9 to TRBJ2-1; D uncertain. V dropped 4 bases and J dropped 9 bases, with 10 bases sitting between them. Germline V CDR1 and CDR2: SEHNR, FQNEAQ (reference sequence). There are 12 residues in the CDR3. CDR3 amino acids: CASSSNWAEQFF. CDR3 sequence (DNA): TGTGCCAGCAGCTCAAATTGGGCTGAGCAGTTCTTC.

This clonotype was seen repeatedly, ten times or more. The rearrangement uses TRBV12-3 or TRBV12-4 and TRBJ2-1, with D unclear. There are 16 residues in the CDR3. Deletions cut 2 bases from V and 3 bases from J, with 14 bases between. The CDR3 loop reads CASSLMSPEDYNEQFF. Written as DNA, the CDR3 is TGTGCCAGCAGTTTAATGTCTCCAGAGGACTACAATGAGCAGTTCTTC.

In this sample, this clonotype turned up a few times. V is TRBV20-1 and J is TRBJ2-1; the D gene is possibly TRBD1 (6 bases). Trimming cost V 2 bases and J 0 bases, with 14 bases left between them. The CDR3 has 16 residues. CDR1 DFQATT and CDR2 SNEGSKA come from the germline V gene (reference sequence). The CDR3 region has the DNA TGCAGTGCTAGACTATTGGGACATTTCTCCTACAATGAGCAGTTCTTC. This encodes CSARLLGHFSYNEQFF.

The genes are TRBV6-5 and TRBJ2-5; 7 nucleotides agree with TRBD1. There are 14 residues in the CDR3. Germline V CDR1 and CDR2: MNHEY, SVGAGI. The V segment lost 2 bases and the J segment 4 bases; nucleotides outside the gene matches: 4. CDR3 DNA sequence: TGTGCCAGCAGTTACCGACAGGGTAGAGAGACCCAGTACTTC. Amino acids: CASSYRQGRETQYF.

This clonotype was found many times. V usage is TRBV29-1 and J usage is TRBJ1-1; D is ambiguous. Germline CDR1 SQVTM, CDR2 ANQGSEA. V was cut by 6 bases and J by 0 bases, with 11 bases left in between. The CDR3 is 13 amino acids. In nucleotides, the CDR3 is TGCAGCGTCCGCGGACGGTTGAACACTGAAGCTTTCTTT. This translates into CSVRGRLNTEAFF.

This clonotype was observed a few times. The chain employs TRBV6-2 or TRBV6-3 and TRBJ2-5; no reliable D call. Germline values: CDR1 MNHEY, CDR2 SVGEGT. The CDR3 runs to 14 residues. With 2 bases removed from V and 2 bases from J, the gap between germline ends came to 9 bases. The CDR3 DNA is TGTGCCAGCAGTTACGGCGGCTATCAAGAGACCCAGTACTTC. Translation gives CASSYGGYQETQYF.

This clonotype was detected many times. Its ends do not fully match the called genes, so a read error is possible. CDR3 region: CASSLGQVNTEAFF. The CDR3 coding sequence is TGTGCCAGCAGCTTAGGACAGGTGAACACTGAAGCTTTCTTT. The genes are TRBV5-1 and TRBJ1-1; 7 bases are a match to TRBD1. CDR3 size: 14 residues. Germline CDR1 is SGHRS and CDR2 is YFSETQ.

There are many counts of this clonotype. V usage is TRBV7-2 and J usage is TRBJ2-3; the D gene could be TRBD1 or TRBD2 (7 bases each). CDR1 is SGHTA, CDR2 FQGNSA, per germline. With 4 bases removed from V and 3 bases from J, the gap between germline ends came to 14 bases. The CDR3 runs to 15 residues. The CDR3 bases are TGTGCCAGCAGCTCCAGGGGGGGTGGTACAGATACGCAGTATTTT. Its translation: CASSSRGGGTDTQYF.

Ten or more counts support this clonotype. The chain recombines TRBV7-2 with TRBJ2-3; D unclear. Germline V gene data show CDR1 as SGHTA and CDR2 as FQGNSA. Trimming cost V 2 bases and J 4 bases, with 4 bases left between them. The CDR3 runs to 12 residues. The CDR3 here is CASSLWADTQYF. CDR3 in DNA: TGTGCCAGCAGCTTATGGGCAGATACGCAGTATTTT.

This clonotype was seen repeatedly, ten times or more. This sequence joins TRBV4-3 and TRBJ1-3, with a possible D match to TRBD1 (5 bases). V was trimmed by 0 bases and J by 5 bases, leaving 17 bases between them. Germline loops: CDR1 LGHNA, CDR2 YSLEER. CDR3 length equals 17 residues. The CDR3, as DNA: TGCGCCAGCAGCCAAGAGACAGAGCTGGTCCCTAGAAACACCATATATTTT. Its protein is CASSQETELVPRNTIYF.

This clonotype showed up many times. The chain carries TRBV29-1 and TRBJ2-3, with D tentatively TRBD2 (5 bases). V was shortened by 3 bases and J by 1 base, with 14 bases between the two germline ends. The CDR3 runs to 15 residues. The germline gives CDR1 SQVTM, CDR2 ANQGSEA. The CDR3 bases are TGCAGCGTTGACCGGGCTAGCCTGGGCACAGATACGCAGTATTTT. This encodes CSVDRASLGTDTQYF.

This clonotype has at least ten counts. CDR3 sequence (DNA): TGTGCCAGCAGCGTAGCCGAAGGGTTCCAGCCCCAGCATTTT. It specifies CASSVAEGFQPQHF. This chain joins TRBV9 and TRBJ1-5; D not resolved. Trimming took 0 bases from V and 7 from J, leaving 11 bases between them. Germline V gene lookup returns CDR1 SGDLS and CDR2 YYNGEE. The CDR3 consists of 14 residues.

This clonotype came up a few times. The V call is TRBV18, the J call TRBJ2-1; TRBD2 agrees at 9 bases. Trimming removed 0 bases from V and 3 bases from J; junction bases left unmatched: 12. CDR3 length: 19 residues. The germline V gene has CDR1 KGHSH and CDR2 LQKENI. CDR3 bases: TGTGCCAGCTCACCACCGGTGACGTTTGGCGGGGGGGGCTACAATGAGCAGTTCTTC. It specifies CASSPPVTFGGGGYNEQFF.

There are many counts of this clonotype. The chain couples TRBV20-1 to TRBJ1-2; D is perhaps TRBD1 (5 bases). The germline V gene has CDR1 DFQATT and CDR2 SNEGSKA (reference sequence). This CDR3 is built from 14 residues. Trimming removed 0 bases at V and 4 bases at J, with 12 bases between. Here the CDR3 reads CSARDETVLYGYTF. DNA of the CDR3: TGCAGTGCTAGAGATGAGACAGTCCTCTATGGCTACACCTTC.

The genes are TRBV9 and TRBJ2-5; 9 positions agree with TRBD2. The CDR3 extends over 16 amino acids. Germline trimming cut 0 bases from V and 5 bases from J; bases unmatched to any gene: 8. CDR1 and CDR2 from the germline V gene are SGDLS and YYNGEE. CDR3 residues: CASSVGGGRALETQYF. The CDR3 bases are TGTGCCAGCAGCGTAGGGGGCGGGAGGGCCCTGGAGACCCAGTACTTC.

The chain employs TRBV6-6 and TRBJ1-2; a possible D gene is TRBD1 (5 bases). V lost 4 bases and J lost 5, with 8 bases in between. Per the germline V gene, CDR1 is MNHNY and CDR2 is SVGAGI (reference sequence). There are 12 residues in the CDR3. In nucleotides, the CDR3 is TGTGCCAGCAGTTCTAGACAGTATGGCTACACCTTC. It encodes CASSSRQYGYTF.

J is TRBJ2-7 and V is TRBV5-1; D may be TRBD1 (5 bases). V dropped 0 bases and J dropped 6 bases, with 16 bases sitting between them. This CDR3 is 15 amino acids long. Per germline, CDR1 SGHRS and CDR2 YFSETQ. The DNA of the CDR3 is TGCGCCAGCAGCTTGGTTGACAGATTCCGCTCCGAGCAGTACTTC. It codes for CASSLVDRFRSEQYF.

This clonotype was seen many times. The rearrangement links TRBV28 to TRBJ1-2; D remains unclear. Trimming took 6 bases from V and 7 from J, leaving 15 bases between them. The CDR3 covers 13 residues. CDR1 and CDR2 (germline): MDHEN, SYDVKM. In DNA, the CDR3 is TGTGCCAGCAGCACCCTCGTTCTTCCTGGCTACACCTTC. Its protein is CASSTLVLPGYTF.

This clonotype came up many times. This chain uses TRBV4-2 with TRBJ1-4, with 12 bases lining up with TRBD1. V lost 4 bases to trimming and J lost 2 bases; unmatched junction nucleotides: 5. Germline values: CDR1 LGHNA, CDR2 YNFKEQ. CDR3 length equals 17 residues. CDR3 protein: CASSPRDRGRTNEKLFF. In DNA, the CDR3 is TGTGCCAGCAGCCCCCGGGACAGGGGGCGGACTAATGAAAAACTGTTTTTT.

The sample holds many counts of this clonotype. V is TRBV4-1 and J is TRBJ2-2; 7 bases map to TRBD2. Germline trimming cut 3 bases from V and 7 bases from J; bases unmatched to any gene: 8. The CDR3 spans 15 residues. Germline lookup yields CDR1 MGHRA and CDR2 YSYEKL. The CDR3 DNA sequence: TGCGCCAGCAGCCATCCACTCCGGGACTACGGGGAGCTGTTTTTT. The encoded protein is CASSHPLRDYGELFF.

This clonotype has a count of ten or more. This sequence joins TRBV29-1 and TRBJ2-1; D gene ambiguous. The CDR3 is 13 amino acids. CDR1 SQVTM and CDR2 ANQGSEA come from the germline V gene. Trimming took off 1 base at V and 6 bases at J, with 10 bases between the two ends. The CDR3 coding sequence is TGCAGCGTTGAAGGATCAGCGTTCAATGAGCAGTTCTTC. Protein: CSVEGSAFNEQFF.

Many counts were recorded for this clonotype. The CDR3 region is CSASAREETQYF. For the CDR3, the DNA is TGCAGTGCTAGCGCCAGAGAAGAGACCCAGTACTTC. J is TRBJ2-5 and V is TRBV20-1; D call uncertain. With 3 bases removed from V and 3 bases from J, the gap between germline ends came to 8 bases. The CDR3 has 12 amino acids. Germline values: CDR1 DFQATT, CDR2 SNEGSKA (reference sequence).

This clonotype was recorded a few times. V usage is TRBV7-2 and J usage is TRBJ2-7, with no clear D. Germline lookup yields CDR1 SGHTA and CDR2 FQGNSA. V lost 0 bases and J 3 bases, leaving 9 bases between the germline ends. The CDR3 is 14 amino acids. The CDR3 here is CASSLATDGYEQYF. In DNA, the CDR3 is TGTGCCAGCAGCTTAGCGACGGACGGCTACGAGCAGTACTTC.

Details on this clonotype: One base away lies a much larger clone, so this may be a sequencing read error. This chain joins TRBV20-1 and TRBJ1-1; TRBD1 is a possible D gene (5 bases). The length of the CDR3 is 13 residues. Germline V gene lookup returns CDR1 DFQATT and CDR2 SNEGSKA (reference sequence). In DNA, the CDR3 is TGCAGTGCTACCCTCGGGGCGAACACTGAAGCTTACTTT. It yields the protein CSATLGANTEAYF.